The subject of this entry is one T cell receptor (beta chain). What it recognizes is unknown. This CDR3 has 15 residues. V lost 1 base and J lost 4, with 13 bases in between. From germline, CDR1 is SEHNR and CDR2 FQNEAQ (reference sequence). The data are from a study of T-cell memory formation after mild COVID-19. Study details: The TCR clusters were mostly specific to one donor. Findings and limits, study-wide: CD8+ contracting clones occupied EMRA, while CD4+ ones occupied mainly CM and EM. Among clones contracting day 15 to 85, CD4/CD8 was balanced, whereas later expanders leaned CD4+.

TCRdb reprocessed the 5' RACE reads with MiXCR, giving one entry per CDR3 protein. The repertoire holds 450,000 to 700,000 distinct CDR3 sequences, about a sixth seen once, with around 12% in the top ten. This TCR was recovered from an adult woman who had mild COVID-19 (a few samples of this study predate the infection). Cell type and time point are not known. The chain carries TRBV7-9 and TRBJ1-2; D possibly corresponds to TRBD1 (6 bases). Sequencing was performed on PBMCs or a T cell subset sorted from them (not recorded which). DNA of the CDR3: TGTGCCAGCAGCTTAGGGGGGGCGCGCCCCTATGGCTACACCTTC. It yields the protein CASSLGGARPYGYTF. The full variable domain, rest sourced from reference TRBV7-9 and TRBJ1-2, is DTGVSQNPRHKITKRGQNVTFRCDPISEHNRLYWYRQTLGQGPEFLTYFQNEAQLEKSRLLSDRFSAERPKGSFSTLEIQRTEQGDSAMYLCASSLGGARPYGYTFGSGTRLTVV.